One and the same sample provided the 29 T cell receptor beta chains below, sequenced in a study of blood T cell repertoires in COVID-19. This table comes from immunoSEQ multiplex PCR, and its TCRdb copy is limited to in-frame clones, with some not included. The table lists around 400,000 clones, more than 80% of them singletons. The sample comprised peripheral blood. Receptors originate from a man aged 40-49 years with acute or convalescent COVID-19.

The CDR3 nucleotides read TGTGCCAGCAGTGCAGAATTCGACGGGGAGCTGTTTTTT. Translating it yields CASSAEFDGELFF. The chain employs TRBV6-4 and TRBJ2-2; unclear D gene. Germline V lookup: CDR1 MRHNA, CDR2 SNTAGT. The V end was cut by 4 bases, the J end by 7 bases, with 10 bases between. CDR3 length: 13 residues.

The chain carries TRBV27 and TRBJ2-1, with 11 bases identical to TRBD2. The CDR3 loop spans 21 amino acids. The V gene end was trimmed by 5 bases and the J gene end by 2 bases; junction bases not matched to a gene: 20. Germline V gene data show CDR1 as MNHEY and CDR2 as SMNVEV (reference sequence). CDR3 nucleotides: TGTGCCAGCAGTCCGGGGCCCAAAGGGTCCCTGACTAGCGGGACCTACAATGAGCAGTTCTTC. This codes for CASSPGPKGSLTSGTYNEQFF.

The gene calls are TRBV5-6 and TRBJ1-4; 7 bases are shared with TRBD1. The germline V gene has CDR1 SGHDT and CDR2 YYEEEE. The CDR3 runs 14 residues. V was pared by 2 bases and J by 8 bases, with 6 bases of the junction left unmatched. The CDR3 is CASSLTGAFEKLFF. In DNA form, the CDR3 reads TGTGCCAGCAGCTTAACAGGGGCGTTCGAAAAACTGTTTTTT.

V usage is TRBV4-1 and J usage is TRBJ1-2, with a tentative D call TRBD1 (6 bases). This CDR3 region has 15 residues. V shed 0 bases and J shed 7 bases, with 15 bases lying between them. CDR1 is MGHRA, CDR2 YSYEKL, per germline. CDR3 nucleotide sequence: TGCGCCAGCAGCCAAGAAGGCGGGGGGGCAGGTGGCTACACCTTC. Translation: CASSQEGGGAGGYTF.

This CDR3 reads CASSETGSHQPQHF. The DNA for the CDR3 is TGCGCCAGCAGTGAAACAGGGTCCCATCAGCCCCAGCATTTT. This chain joins TRBV10-1 and TRBJ1-5, with D possibly TRBD1 on 6 matching bases. CDR1 WNHNN and CDR2 SYGVQD come from the germline V gene (reference sequence). Trimming cost V 3 bases and J 5 bases, with 11 bases left between them. The CDR3 consists of 14 residues.

The chain employs TRBV2 and TRBJ2-2; unclear D gene. Deletions cut 6 bases from V and 6 bases from J, with 11 bases between. The CDR3 has 13 amino acids. Germline-derived CDR1 and CDR2 are SNHLY and FYNNEI. The CDR3 here is CASRRSPAGELFF. CDR3 nucleotides: TGTGCCAGCAGAAGGAGCCCCGCCGGGGAGCTGTTTTTT.

The V call is TRBV3-1 (or the pseudogene TRBV3-2), the J call TRBJ2-2, with D possibly TRBD2 on 5 matching bases. The length of the CDR3 is 16 residues. Germline lookup yields CDR1 LGHDT and CDR2 YNNKEL (reference sequence). V lost 4 bases, J lost 1 base, and 13 bases lay in between. For the CDR3, the DNA is TGTGCCAGCAGCCGTCCTACCACTAGGAACACCGGGGAGCTGTTTTTT. It yields the protein CASSRPTTRNTGELFF.

This clone was seen just once. The chain couples TRBV19 to TRBJ1-1; 7 bases fit TRBD1. This CDR3 spans 15 amino acids. The germline V gene encodes CDR1 LNHDA and CDR2 SQIVND (reference sequence). V shed 3 bases, J shed 1 base, and the junction held 5 bases outside the gene matches. In DNA, the CDR3 is TGTGCCAGTAGTATCCTGGACAGGAGGAACACTGAAGCTTTCTTT. The encoded protein is CASSILDRRNTEAFF.

The rearrangement links TRBV7-9 to TRBJ2-2; 9 positions agree with TRBD1. CDR1 and CDR2 from the germline V gene are SEHNR and FQNEAQ (reference sequence). The CDR3 covers 15 residues. With 1 base clipped from V and 6 bases from J, the junction kept 3 bases outside the gene matches. CDR3 in amino acids: CASSLVDRGPGELFF. Here the CDR3 DNA reads TGTGCCAGCAGCTTAGTGGACAGGGGACCCGGGGAGCTGTTTTTT.

V gene TRBV24-1 combines with J gene TRBJ2-1; a possible D gene is TRBD2 (6 bases). Trimming cost V 2 bases and J 0 bases, with 22 bases left between them. The CDR3 consists of 20 residues. Germline V CDR1 and CDR2: KGHDR, SFDVKD. CDR3 loop: CATSDSPGGRRTTSYNEQFF. CDR3 sequence (DNA): TGTGCCACCAGTGATTCTCCCGGGGGTAGACGTACTACCTCCTACAATGAGCAGTTCTTC.

The chain carries TRBV4-1 and TRBJ1-2, with unresolved D. The CDR3 extends over 16 amino acids. Looked up from germline, CDR1 is MGHRA and CDR2 is YSYEKL. The ends were cut back, 0 bases at V and 7 bases at J, with 18 bases in the middle. The CDR3 loop reads CASSQEYPGGEAGYTF. For the CDR3, the DNA is TGCGCCAGCAGCCAAGAATATCCGGGAGGAGAAGCTGGCTACACCTTC.

The genes are TRBV28 and TRBJ2-7; 8 nucleotides align to TRBD1. The trim removed 6 bases at V and 2 bases at J, leaving 15 bases unmatched. The CDR3 has 17 residues. Germline V lookup: CDR1 MDHEN, CDR2 SYDVKM. The CDR3 DNA follows: TGTGCCAGCAGCCACGGCAGGAGGGACAGGCGTACCTACGAGCAGTACTTC. This gives the protein CASSHGRRDRRTYEQYF.

The rearrangement uses TRBV4-1 and TRBJ1-5; 7 bases map to TRBD1. The ends lost 4 bases at V and 2 bases at J; junction bases unmatched: 5. From germline, CDR1 is MGHRA and CDR2 YSYEKL. This CDR3 is 15 amino acids long. CDR3 protein: CASSRTGEGNQPQHF. CDR3 nucleotides: TGCGCCAGCAGCCGTACAGGGGAAGGCAATCAGCCCCAGCATTTT.

This rearrangement joins TRBV7-8 to TRBJ1-1; the D gene is possibly TRBD1 (5 bases). Germline loops: CDR1 SGHVS, CDR2 FQNEAQ. The CDR3 covers 15 residues. The V and J ends lost 1 base and 4 bases respectively, with 13 bases between them. The CDR3 DNA reads as TGTGCCAGCAGCTTAGAGGCAGGGATCCTCACTGAAGCTTTCTTT. Protein sequence: CASSLEAGILTEAFF.

Notes on this clone: In the same sample, other DNA sequences code for this CDR3. The chain has TRBV6-1 and TRBJ1-2; D gene unclear. The CDR3 loop spans 14 amino acids. Germline loops: CDR1 MNHNS, CDR2 SASEGT. The germline V and J ends were trimmed by 0 bases and 4 bases, with 9 bases remaining between them. The CDR3 sequence is CASSEARQVYGYTF. In nucleotides, the CDR3 is TGTGCCAGCAGTGAAGCTCGGCAGGTCTATGGCTACACCTTC.

This clone has a single count. This chain links TRBV5-1 with TRBJ2-2; TRBD2 is a possible D gene (6 bases). The germline V gene has CDR1 SGHRS and CDR2 YFSETQ. This CDR3 is 18 amino acids long. V was trimmed by 2 bases and J by 5 bases, leaving 22 bases between them. The CDR3 loop is CASSFKVLLAGYTGELFF. In DNA, the CDR3 is TGCGCCAGCAGCTTTAAGGTTTTACTAGCAGGCTATACCGGGGAGCTGTTTTTT.

This sequence joins TRBV6-6 and TRBJ1-1; 9 positions agree with TRBD1. V lost 6 bases to trimming and J lost 5 bases; unmatched junction nucleotides: 4. The CDR3 extends over 13 amino acids. The germline CDR1 and CDR2 sequences are MNHNY and SVGAGI (reference sequence). Here the CDR3 reads CASRRTGVTEAFF. CDR3 nucleotides: TGTGCCAGCAGACGGACAGGGGTAACTGAAGCTTTCTTT.

This clone was recorded once. The V call is TRBV9, the J call TRBJ2-7, with 12 nucleotides matching TRBD2. This CDR3 is 13 amino acids long. CDR1 and CDR2 from the germline V gene are SGDLS and YYNGEE. Losses at the gene ends were 4 bases for V and 9 bases for J; bases not matched to a gene: 5. The CDR3 sequence is CASSPTLAGGQYF. The CDR3 region has the DNA TGTGCCAGCAGCCCTACACTAGCGGGGGGGCAGTACTTC.

This sequence joins TRBV29-1 and TRBJ1-1, with TRBD1 identical over 8 bases. Germline CDR1 reads SQVTM; CDR2 reads ANQGSEA. J gave up 7 bases and V 1 base, and 8 bases lay outside the gene matches. The CDR3 is 14 amino acids. In DNA, the CDR3 is TGCAGCGTTGAAGTCACAGGGGGATCTTTTGAAGCTTTCTTT. Protein product: CSVEVTGGSFEAFF.

The chain is built from TRBV5-1 and TRBJ1-3; no clear D gene. The V end lost 2 bases, the J end lost 0 bases, and 18 bases lay between the germline ends. The germline CDR1 and CDR2 sequences are SGHRS and YFSETQ. The CDR3 totals 18 residues. The CDR3, as DNA: TGCGCCAGCAGCTTTGCGACAACCGATACAGCCTCTGGAAACACCATATATTTT. Amino acids: CASSFATTDTASGNTIYF.

The V call is TRBV5-1, the J call TRBJ2-5; D is undetermined. This CDR3 spans 13 amino acids. Trimming took off 0 bases at V and 3 bases at J, with 6 bases between the two ends. Germline values: CDR1 SGHRS, CDR2 YFSETQ. CDR3: CASSLVTEETQYF. CDR3 sequence (DNA): TGCGCCAGCAGCTTGGTTACAGAAGAGACCCAGTACTTC. Based on the CDR3 plus reference TRBV5-1 and TRBJ2-5, the full variable domain is KAGVTQTPRYLIKTRGQQVTLSCSPISGHRSVSWYQQTPGQGLQFLFEYFSETQRNKGNFPGRFSGRQFSNSRSEMNVSTLELGDSALYLCASSLVTEETQYFGPGTRLLVL.

The gene calls are TRBV5-4 and TRBJ1-2, with 8 bases matching TRBD1. The CDR3 is made up of 17 amino acids. Germline values: CDR1 SGHNT, CDR2 YYREEE (reference sequence). V trimming: 3 bases; J trimming: 4 bases; junction bases outside the gene matches: 14. The CDR3 sequence is CASSSQVTGDLGYGYTF. CDR3 nucleotide sequence: TGTGCCAGCAGCTCACAAGTGACAGGGGACTTGGGCTATGGCTACACCTTC. Filled out from reference TRBV5-4 and TRBJ1-2, the complete variable domain reads ETGVTQSPTHLIKTRGQQVTLRCSSQSGHNTVSWYQQALGQGPQFIFQYYREEENGRGNFPPRFSGLQFPNYSSELNVNALELDDSALYLCASSSQVTGDLGYGYTFGSGTRLTVV.

The V gene is TRBV4-3, the J gene TRBJ2-4; D gene ambiguous. Germline CDR1 LGHNA, CDR2 YSLEER. V lost 0 bases and J 4 bases, leaving 10 bases between the germline ends. The CDR3 sequence is 15 residues long. The CDR3 is CASSQEVRVKNIQYF. CDR3 bases: TGCGCCAGCAGCCAAGAAGTTCGGGTTAAAAACATTCAGTACTTC.

The chain uses TRBV15 and TRBJ2-3; perhaps TRBD1 as D (6 bases). Germline V gene data show CDR1 as LNHNV and CDR2 as YYDKDF (reference sequence). The CDR3 has 17 residues. V lost 1 base to trimming and J lost 3 bases, with 17 bases between them. The CDR3 DNA is TGTGCCACCAGCAGAGCCCGAATAGGGCAGGGGACAGATACGCAGTATTTT. Amino acid sequence: CATSRARIGQGTDTQYF.

The gene calls are TRBV28 and TRBJ1-3; a weak D match, TRBD1 (5 bases). Trimming removed 6 bases at V and 0 bases at J, with 9 bases between. The CDR3 sequence is 14 residues long. Germline CDR1 MDHEN, CDR2 SYDVKM. CDR3 sequence: CASRIQGSGNTIYF. In DNA, the CDR3 is TGTGCCAGCAGAATCCAGGGCTCTGGAAACACCATATATTTT.

This clone appeared a few times. The chain joins TRBV28 to TRBJ1-3; tentatively, D is TRBD1 (5 bases). V was pared by 1 base and J by 2 bases, with 12 bases between. The CDR3 runs to 16 residues. Germline V gene lookup returns CDR1 MDHEN and CDR2 SYDVKM. CDR3 nucleotides: TGTGCCAGCAGTTTATTTCGGACACTAACTGGAAACACCATATATTTT. The encoded protein is CASSLFRTLTGNTIYF.

The chain is built from TRBV5-1 and TRBJ1-1; 11 bases are shared with TRBD1. This CDR3 region has 13 residues. Germline CDR1 and CDR2: SGHRS and YFSETQ. The trim removed 7 bases at V and 8 bases at J, leaving 7 bases unmatched. The CDR3 loop reads CASGTGGFSEAFF. CDR3 DNA sequence: TGCGCCAGCGGGACAGGGGGTTTCTCCGAAGCTTTCTTT.

V is TRBV4-2 and J is TRBJ2-2; the D is unclear. CDR1 is LGHNA and CDR2 is YNFKEQ in the germline V gene. The germline V and J ends were trimmed by 0 bases and 2 bases, with 4 bases remaining between them. CDR3 length: 14 amino acids. CDR3 sequence reads: CASSQDRNTGELFF. In nucleotides, the CDR3 is TGTGCCAGCAGCCAAGACAGAAACACCGGGGAGCTGTTTTTT.

This chain uses TRBV4-1 with TRBJ1-1, with a possible D match to TRBD1 (6 bases). The germline V gene encodes CDR1 MGHRA and CDR2 YSYEKL. CDR3 length: 15 residues. Trimming removed 0 bases from V and 2 bases from J, with 10 bases in between. The CDR3 nucleotides read TGCGCCAGCAGCCAAGATAAGGGGGACAACACTGAAGCTTTCTTT. It encodes CASSQDKGDNTEAFF.